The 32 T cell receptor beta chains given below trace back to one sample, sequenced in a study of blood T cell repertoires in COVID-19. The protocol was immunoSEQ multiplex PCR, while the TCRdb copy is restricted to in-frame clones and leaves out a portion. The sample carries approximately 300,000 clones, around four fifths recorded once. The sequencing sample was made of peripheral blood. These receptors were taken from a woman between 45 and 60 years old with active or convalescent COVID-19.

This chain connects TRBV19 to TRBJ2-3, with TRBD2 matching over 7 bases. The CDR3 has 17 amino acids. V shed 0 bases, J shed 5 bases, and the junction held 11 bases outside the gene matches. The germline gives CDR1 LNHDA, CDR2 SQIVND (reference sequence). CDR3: CASSIDNSGHPGDTQYF. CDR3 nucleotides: TGTGCCAGTAGTATAGACAATAGCGGGCATCCCGGAGATACGCAGTATTTT.

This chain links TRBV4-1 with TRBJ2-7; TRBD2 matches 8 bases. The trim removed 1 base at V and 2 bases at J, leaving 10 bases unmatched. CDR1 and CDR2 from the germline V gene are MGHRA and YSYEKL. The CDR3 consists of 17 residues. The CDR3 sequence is CASSQVLLAELAYEQYF. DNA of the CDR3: TGCGCCAGCAGCCAAGTGCTACTAGCGGAACTAGCCTACGAGCAGTACTTC.

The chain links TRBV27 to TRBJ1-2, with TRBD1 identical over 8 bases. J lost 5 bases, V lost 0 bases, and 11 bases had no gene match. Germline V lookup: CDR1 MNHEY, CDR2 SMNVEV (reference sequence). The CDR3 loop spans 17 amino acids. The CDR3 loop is CASSLSAGGGLFYGYTF. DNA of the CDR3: TGTGCCAGCAGTTTATCGGCAGGGGGCGGCCTTTTTTATGGCTACACCTTC.

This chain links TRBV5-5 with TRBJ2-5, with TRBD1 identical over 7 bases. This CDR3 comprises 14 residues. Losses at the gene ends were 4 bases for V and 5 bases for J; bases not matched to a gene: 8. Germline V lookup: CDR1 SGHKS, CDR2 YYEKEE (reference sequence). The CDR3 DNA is TGTGCCAGCAGCCCACAGGGGTCCCCTGAGACCCAGTACTTC. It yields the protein CASSPQGSPETQYF.

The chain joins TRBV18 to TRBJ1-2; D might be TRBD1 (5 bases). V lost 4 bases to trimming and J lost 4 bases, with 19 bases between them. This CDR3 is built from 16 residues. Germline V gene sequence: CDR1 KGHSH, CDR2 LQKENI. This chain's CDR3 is CASSLESGNPLYGYTF. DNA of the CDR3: TGTGCCAGCTCACTTGAATCAGGGAACCCGCTCTATGGCTACACCTTC.

The CDR3 reads CASSPARSFQETQYF. The CDR3, as DNA: TGTGCCAGCAGCCCCGCCCGGTCCTTCCAAGAGACCCAGTACTTC. The chain joins TRBV3-1 (or the pseudogene TRBV3-2) to TRBJ2-5; D uncertain. This CDR3 comprises 15 residues. Trimming stripped 4 bases from V and 1 base from J, with 13 bases between. CDR1 and CDR2 from the germline V gene are LGHDT and YNNKEL (reference sequence).

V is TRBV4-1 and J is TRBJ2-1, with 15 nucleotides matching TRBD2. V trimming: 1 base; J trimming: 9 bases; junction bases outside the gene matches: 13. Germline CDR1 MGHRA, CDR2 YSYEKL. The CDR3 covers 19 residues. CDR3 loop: CASSQVWWGLAGGKSEQFF. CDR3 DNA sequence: TGCGCCAGCAGCCAAGTCTGGTGGGGACTAGCGGGAGGTAAGAGTGAGCAGTTCTTC.

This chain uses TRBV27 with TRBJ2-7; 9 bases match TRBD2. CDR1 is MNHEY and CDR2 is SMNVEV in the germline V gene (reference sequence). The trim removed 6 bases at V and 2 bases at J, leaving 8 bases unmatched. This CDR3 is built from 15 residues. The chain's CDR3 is CASSSGLALTYEQYF. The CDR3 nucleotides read TGTGCCAGCAGCTCCGGACTAGCGTTAACCTACGAGCAGTACTTC.

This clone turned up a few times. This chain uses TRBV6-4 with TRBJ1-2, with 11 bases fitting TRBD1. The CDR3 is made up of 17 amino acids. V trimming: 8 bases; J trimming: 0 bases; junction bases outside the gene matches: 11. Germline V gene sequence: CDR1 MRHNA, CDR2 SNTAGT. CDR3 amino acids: CASSISPGQGANYGYTF. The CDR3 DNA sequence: TGTGCCAGCTCCATTTCTCCGGGACAGGGGGCTAACTATGGCTACACCTTC.

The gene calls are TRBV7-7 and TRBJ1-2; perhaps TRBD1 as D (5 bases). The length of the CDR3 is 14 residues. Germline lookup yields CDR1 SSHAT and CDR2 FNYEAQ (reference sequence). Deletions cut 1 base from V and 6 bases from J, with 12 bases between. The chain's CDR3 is CASSLVGRGNGYTF. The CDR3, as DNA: TGTGCCAGCAGCTTAGTGGGGCGGGGCAATGGCTACACCTTC.

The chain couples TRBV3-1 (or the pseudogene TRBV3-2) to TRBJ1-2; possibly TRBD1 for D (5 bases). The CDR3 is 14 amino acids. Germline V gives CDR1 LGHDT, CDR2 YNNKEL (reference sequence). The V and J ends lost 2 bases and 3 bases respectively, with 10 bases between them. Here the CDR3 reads CASSQRTRDYGYTF. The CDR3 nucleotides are TGTGCCAGCAGCCAACGGACACGCGACTATGGCTACACCTTC.

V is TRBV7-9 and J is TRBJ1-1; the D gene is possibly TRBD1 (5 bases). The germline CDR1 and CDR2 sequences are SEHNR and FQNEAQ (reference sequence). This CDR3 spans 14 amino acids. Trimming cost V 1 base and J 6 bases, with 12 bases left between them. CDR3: CASSLERGGAEAFF. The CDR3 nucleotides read TGTGCCAGCAGCTTAGAGAGGGGAGGCGCTGAAGCTTTCTTT. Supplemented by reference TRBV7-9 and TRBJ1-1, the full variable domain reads DTGVSQNPRHKITKRGQNVTFRCDPISEHNRLYWYRQTLGQGPEFLTYFQNEAQLEKSRLLSDRFSAERPKGSFSTLEIQRTEQGDSAMYLCASSLERGGAEAFFGQGTRLTVV.

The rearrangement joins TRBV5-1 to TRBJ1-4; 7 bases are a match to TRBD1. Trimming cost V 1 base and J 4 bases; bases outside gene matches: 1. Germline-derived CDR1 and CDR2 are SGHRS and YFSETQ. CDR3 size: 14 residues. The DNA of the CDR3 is TGCGCCAGCAGCTTGAACAGGGGTAATGAAAAACTGTTTTTT. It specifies CASSLNRGNEKLFF.

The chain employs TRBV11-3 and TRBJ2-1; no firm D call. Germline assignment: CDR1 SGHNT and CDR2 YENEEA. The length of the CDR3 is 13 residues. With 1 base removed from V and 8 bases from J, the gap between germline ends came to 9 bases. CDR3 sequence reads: CASSLARSHEQFF. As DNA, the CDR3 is TGTGCCAGCAGCTTAGCTCGGTCCCATGAGCAGTTCTTC.

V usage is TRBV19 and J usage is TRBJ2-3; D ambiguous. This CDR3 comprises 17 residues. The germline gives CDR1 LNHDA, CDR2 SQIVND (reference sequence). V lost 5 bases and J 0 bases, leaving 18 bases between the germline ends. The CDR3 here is CASSVNPRPTSTDTQYF. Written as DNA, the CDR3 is TGTGCCAGTAGTGTCAACCCCCGTCCTACTAGCACAGATACGCAGTATTTT.

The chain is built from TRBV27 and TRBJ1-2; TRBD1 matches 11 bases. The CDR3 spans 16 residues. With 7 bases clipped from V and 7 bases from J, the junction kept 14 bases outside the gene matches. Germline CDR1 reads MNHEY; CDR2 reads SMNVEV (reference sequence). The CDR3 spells CASTTQPGQGVRGYTF. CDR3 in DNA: TGTGCCAGCACTACCCAACCGGGACAGGGGGTCCGTGGCTACACCTTC.

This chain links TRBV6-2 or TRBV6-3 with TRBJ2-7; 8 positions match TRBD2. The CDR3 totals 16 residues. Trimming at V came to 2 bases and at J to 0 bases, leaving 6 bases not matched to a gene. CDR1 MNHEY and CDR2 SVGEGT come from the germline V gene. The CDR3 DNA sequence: TGTGCCAGCAGTTACGTAGGCGGGAGGCGCTCCTACGAGCAGTACTTC. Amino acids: CASSYVGGRRSYEQYF.

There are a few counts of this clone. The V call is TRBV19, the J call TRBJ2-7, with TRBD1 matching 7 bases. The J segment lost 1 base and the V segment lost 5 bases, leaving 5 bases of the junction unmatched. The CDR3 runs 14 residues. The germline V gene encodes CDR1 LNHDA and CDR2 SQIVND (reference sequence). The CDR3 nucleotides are TGTGCCAGTAGTCAACCGGGACAGTCCTACGAGCAGTACTTC. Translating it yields CASSQPGQSYEQYF.

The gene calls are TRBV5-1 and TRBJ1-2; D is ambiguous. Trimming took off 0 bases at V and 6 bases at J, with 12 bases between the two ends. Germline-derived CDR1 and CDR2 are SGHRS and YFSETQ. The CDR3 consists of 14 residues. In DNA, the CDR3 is TGCGCCAGCAGCTTGGACAGAATAAAGGATGGCTACACCTTC. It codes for CASSLDRIKDGYTF. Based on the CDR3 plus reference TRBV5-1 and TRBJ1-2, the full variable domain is KAGVTQTPRYLIKTRGQQVTLSCSPISGHRSVSWYQQTPGQGLQFLFEYFSETQRNKGNFPGRFSGRQFSNSRSEMNVSTLELGDSALYLCASSLDRIKDGYTFGSGTRLTVV.

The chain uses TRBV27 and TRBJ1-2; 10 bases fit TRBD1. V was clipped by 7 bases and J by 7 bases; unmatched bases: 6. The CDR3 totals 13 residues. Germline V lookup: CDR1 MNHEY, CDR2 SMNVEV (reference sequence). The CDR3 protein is CASKSRDRGGYTF. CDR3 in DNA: TGTGCCAGCAAATCTCGGGACAGGGGTGGCTACACCTTC.

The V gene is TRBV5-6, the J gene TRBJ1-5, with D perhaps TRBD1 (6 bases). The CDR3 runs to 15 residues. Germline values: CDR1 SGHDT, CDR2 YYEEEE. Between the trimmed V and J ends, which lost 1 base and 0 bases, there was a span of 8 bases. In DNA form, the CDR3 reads TGTGCCAGCAGCTTGAGCAGGGGTAGCAATCAGCCCCAGCATTTT. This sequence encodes CASSLSRGSNQPQHF.

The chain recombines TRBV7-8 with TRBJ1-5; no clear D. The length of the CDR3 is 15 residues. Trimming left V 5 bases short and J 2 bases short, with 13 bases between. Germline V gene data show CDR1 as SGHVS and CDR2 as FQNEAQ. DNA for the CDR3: TGTGCCAGCAGCCACCGTTGGGCAGGCAATCAGCCCCAGCATTTT. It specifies CASSHRWAGNQPQHF.

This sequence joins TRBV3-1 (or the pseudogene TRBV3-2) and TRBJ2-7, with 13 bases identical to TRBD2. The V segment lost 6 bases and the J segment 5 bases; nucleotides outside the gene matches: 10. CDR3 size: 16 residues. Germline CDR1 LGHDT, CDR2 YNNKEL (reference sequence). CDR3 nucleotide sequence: TGTGCCAGCAGTAAGGGACTAGCGGGATTGTATGACGAGCAGTACTTC. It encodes CASSKGLAGLYDEQYF.

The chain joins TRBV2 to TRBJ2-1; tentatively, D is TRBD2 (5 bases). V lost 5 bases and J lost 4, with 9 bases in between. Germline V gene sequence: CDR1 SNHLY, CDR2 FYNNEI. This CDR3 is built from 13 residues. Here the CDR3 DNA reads TGTGCCAGCAGTCGAGAGGGATACAATGAGCAGTTCTTC. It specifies CASSREGYNEQFF.

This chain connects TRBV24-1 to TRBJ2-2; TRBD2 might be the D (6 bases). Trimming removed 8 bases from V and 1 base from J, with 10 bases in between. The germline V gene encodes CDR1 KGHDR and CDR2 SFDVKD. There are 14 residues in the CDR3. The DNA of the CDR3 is TGTGCCACCACTCCGGGAGTGAACACCGGGGAGCTGTTTTTT. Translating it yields CATTPGVNTGELFF.

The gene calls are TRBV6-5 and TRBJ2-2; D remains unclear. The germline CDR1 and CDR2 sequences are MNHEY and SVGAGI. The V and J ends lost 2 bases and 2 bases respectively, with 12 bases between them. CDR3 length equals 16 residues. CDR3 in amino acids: CASSYRGRINTGELFF. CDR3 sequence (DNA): TGTGCCAGCAGTTACCGAGGCCGCATTAACACCGGGGAGCTGTTTTTT.

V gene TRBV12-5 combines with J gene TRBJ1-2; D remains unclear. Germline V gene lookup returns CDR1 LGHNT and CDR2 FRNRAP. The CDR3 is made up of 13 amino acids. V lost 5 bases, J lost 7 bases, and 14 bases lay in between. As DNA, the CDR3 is TGTGCTAGTGGTACCGGGCCCCGGGGTGGCTACACCTTC. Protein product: CASGTGPRGGYTF.

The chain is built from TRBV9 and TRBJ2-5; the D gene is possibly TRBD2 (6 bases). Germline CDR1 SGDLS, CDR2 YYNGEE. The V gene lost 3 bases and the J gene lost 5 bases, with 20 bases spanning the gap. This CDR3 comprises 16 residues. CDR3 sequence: CASSAWDSTPGETQYF. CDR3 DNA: TGTGCCAGCAGCGCATGGGACTCCACCCCGGGGGAGACCCAGTACTTC.

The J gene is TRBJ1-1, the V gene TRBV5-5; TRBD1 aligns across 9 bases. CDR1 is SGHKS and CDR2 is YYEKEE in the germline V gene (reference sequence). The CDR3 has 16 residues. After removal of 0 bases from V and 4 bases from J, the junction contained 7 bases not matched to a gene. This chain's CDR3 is CASSLASQGASTEAFF. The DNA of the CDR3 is TGTGCCAGCAGCTTGGCTTCACAGGGGGCTTCCACTGAAGCTTTCTTT.

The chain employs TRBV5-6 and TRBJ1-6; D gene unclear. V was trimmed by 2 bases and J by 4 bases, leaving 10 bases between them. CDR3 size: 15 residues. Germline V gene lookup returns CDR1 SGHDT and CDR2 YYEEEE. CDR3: CASSFPPPYNSPLHF. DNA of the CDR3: TGTGCCAGCAGCTTCCCTCCCCCTTATAATTCACCCCTCCACTTT.

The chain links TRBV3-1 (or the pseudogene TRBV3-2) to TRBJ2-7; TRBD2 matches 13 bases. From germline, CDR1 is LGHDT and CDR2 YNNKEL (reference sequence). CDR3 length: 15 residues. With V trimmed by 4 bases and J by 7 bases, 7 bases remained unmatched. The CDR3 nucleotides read TGTGCCAGCAGCCCGGGACTAGCGGGAAGTGGTGAGCAGTACTTC. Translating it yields CASSPGLAGSGEQYF.

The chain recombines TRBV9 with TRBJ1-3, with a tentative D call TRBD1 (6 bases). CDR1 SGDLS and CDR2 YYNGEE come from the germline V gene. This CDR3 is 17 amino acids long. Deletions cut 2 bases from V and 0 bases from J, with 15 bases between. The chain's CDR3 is CASSVYDRSSSGNTIYF. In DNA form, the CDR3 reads TGTGCCAGCAGCGTTTACGACAGGTCCAGCTCTGGAAACACCATATATTTT.